This T cell receptor (beta chain) was recovered during a study of cytotoxic CD8 clonotypes in ibrutinib-treated CLL. The study's findings and limits: Public clonotypes occurred uncommonly; on treatment, they contracted or remained stable.

Profiling relied on immunoSEQ multiplex PCR, and the TCRdb table lists in-frame clones only, not all of them. Of 9,500 to 12,000 clones listed, 81% are singletons. This clone was observed once. The antigen remains unidentified. Material: PBMCs, obtained at disease progression, from a patient treated with ibrutinib. This receptor was obtained from a human donor with chronic lymphocytic leukemia.

The CDR3 here is CASSLEGQGANTIYF. The CDR3 coding sequence is TGCGCCAGCAGCTTGGAGGGGCAGGGTGCAAACACCATATATTTT. The genes are TRBV5-1 and TRBJ1-3; tentative D call: TRBD1 (5 bases). The CDR3 is 15 residues long. Trimming stripped 0 bases from V and 6 bases from J, with 13 bases between. The germline CDR1 and CDR2 sequences are SGHRS and YFSETQ.